The next 28 T cell receptor beta chains were all read from a single sample in a study of cytomegalovirus exposure and HLA in healthy donors. A multiplex PCR was run with 60 Vbeta primers and 13 Jbeta primers. The table came from immunoSEQ multiplex PCR; TCRdb's copy has only in-frame clones and leaves some out. The repertoire holds 150,000 to 200,000 clones, with roughly three quarters as singletons. Sequenced sample: PBMCs. All receptors come from a woman aged 45-65 years in good health and CMV-seropositive.

This sequence joins TRBV11-2 and TRBJ2-3, with TRBD1 identical over 7 bases. CDR1 is SGHAT and CDR2 is FQNNGV in the germline V gene. V lost 4 bases to trimming and J lost 0 bases; unmatched junction nucleotides: 4. This CDR3 has 15 residues. Written as DNA, the CDR3 is TGTGCCAGCAGCTCTGGACAGGTTAGCACAGATACGCAGTATTTT. Encoded protein: CASSSGQVSTDTQYF.

In its sample, this clone was seen a few times. This chain uses TRBV2 with TRBJ2-2, with 12 positions matching TRBD1. The junction had 7 bases not matched to a gene; V was cut back by 6 bases and J by 5 bases. This CDR3 comprises 16 residues. CDR1 and CDR2 (germline): SNHLY, FYNNEI. The CDR3 reads CASRGDRGQGTGELFF. The CDR3 nucleotides read TGTGCCAGCAGGGGGGACAGGGGGCAAGGGACCGGGGAGCTGTTTTTT. The whole variable domain, remainder taken from reference TRBV2 and TRBJ2-2, is EPEVTQTPSHQVTQMGQEVILRCVPISNHLYFYWYRQILGQKVEFLVSFYNNEISEKSEIFDDQFSVERPDGSNFTLKIRSTKLEDSAMYFCASRGDRGQGTGELFFGEGSRLTVL.

The chain joins TRBV5-1 to TRBJ2-5, with D maybe TRBD1 (5 bases). This CDR3 has 14 amino acids. Germline-derived CDR1 and CDR2 are SGHRS and YFSETQ. The germline V and J ends were trimmed by 0 bases and 3 bases, with 9 bases remaining between them. As DNA, the CDR3 is TGCGCCAGCAGCTTGGGACAGCTTAAAGAGACCCAGTACTTC. Its protein is CASSLGQLKETQYF.

The chain couples TRBV5-1 to TRBJ2-2; 9 nucleotides agree with TRBD1. Looked up from germline, CDR1 is SGHRS and CDR2 is YFSETQ. The CDR3 contains 17 residues. The trim removed 0 bases at V and 3 bases at J, leaving 6 bases unmatched. CDR3 in amino acids: CASSLGRDRAYTGELFF. DNA for the CDR3: TGCGCCAGCAGCTTGGGAAGGGACAGGGCCTACACCGGGGAGCTGTTTTTT.

This chain joins TRBV5-1 and TRBJ1-5; D is ambiguous. V was trimmed by 4 bases and J by 3 bases, leaving 14 bases between them. CDR1 and CDR2 (germline): SGHRS, YFSETQ. The CDR3 is made up of 15 amino acids. CDR3 sequence reads: CASSPEGDVNQPQHF. In nucleotides, the CDR3 is TGCGCCAGCAGCCCCGAGGGAGATGTCAATCAGCCCCAGCATTTT.

The chain links TRBV9 to TRBJ1-1; unclear D gene. Looked up from germline, CDR1 is SGDLS and CDR2 is YYNGEE. The V end was cut by 2 bases, the J end by 2 bases, with 10 bases between. The CDR3 consists of 14 residues. CDR3 nucleotide sequence: TGTGCCAGCAGCGTTTATGAGGGAAACACTGAAGCTTTCTTT. This translates into CASSVYEGNTEAFF.

This chain links TRBV9 with TRBJ2-2; D is uncertain. Germline values: CDR1 SGDLS, CDR2 YYNGEE. V was clipped by 3 bases and J by 0 bases, with 6 bases between them. The CDR3 runs to 14 residues. CDR3 protein: CASSENTNTGELFF. DNA for the CDR3: TGTGCCAGCAGCGAAAACACGAACACCGGGGAGCTGTTTTTT.

V is TRBV6-1 and J is TRBJ1-1; no definite D call. Trimming shortened V by 1 base and J by 1 base, and 10 bases separated the two germline ends. CDR1 and CDR2 from the germline V gene are MNHNS and SASEGT. This CDR3 has 15 amino acids. The CDR3 loop is CASSEDGDSNTEAFF. The CDR3 bases are TGTGCCAGCAGTGAAGACGGGGATTCGAACACTGAAGCTTTCTTT.

This chain joins TRBV27 and TRBJ1-5; possible D gene TRBD1, 5 bases. The CDR3 is 14 residues long. Germline V lookup: CDR1 MNHEY, CDR2 SMNVEV (reference sequence). The V end was cut by 0 bases, the J end by 7 bases, with 10 bases between. The chain's CDR3 is CASSLSRGWQPQHF. The CDR3 DNA is TGTGCCAGCAGTTTATCGCGGGGGTGGCAGCCCCAGCATTTT.

This clone was observed a few times. V usage is TRBV6-4 and J usage is TRBJ2-2, with D tentatively TRBD2 (5 bases). Germline V gene sequence: CDR1 MRHNA, CDR2 SNTAGT. The CDR3 is 14 residues long. The germline V and J ends were trimmed by 5 bases and 4 bases, with 11 bases remaining between them. This CDR3 reads CASSLAFSTGELFF. The CDR3 nucleotides read TGTGCCAGCAGTCTAGCATTCTCCACCGGGGAGCTGTTTTTT.

The chain couples TRBV4-2 to TRBJ2-2; a weak D match, TRBD2 (7 bases). The V gene's germline CDR1 is LGHNA and CDR2 YNFKEQ. With 0 bases removed from V and 6 bases from J, the gap between germline ends came to 14 bases. The CDR3 extends over 16 amino acids. The CDR3 DNA reads TGTGCCAGCAGCCAAGATAGGAGAGGGGGGGCCGGGGAGCTGTTTTTT. Its translation: CASSQDRRGGAGELFF.

This rearrangement joins TRBV4-1 to TRBJ2-3, with TRBD2 identical over 8 bases. Germline CDR1 is MGHRA and CDR2 is YSYEKL. The junction had 10 bases not matched to a gene; V was cut back by 0 bases and J by 5 bases. The CDR3 has 17 residues. CDR3 nucleotides: TGCGCCAGCAGCCAAGATCGTAATAGCGGGGAGTTAGATACGCAGTATTTT. It encodes CASSQDRNSGELDTQYF.

This clone was picked up one time. This chain connects TRBV30 to TRBJ2-1; possibly TRBD1 for D (6 bases). Trimming cost V 2 bases and J 10 bases, with 9 bases left between them. CDR1 is GTSNPN, CDR2 SVGIG, per germline (reference sequence). The CDR3 spans 11 residues. The CDR3 DNA is TGTGCCTGGAGTAGACAGGCCGAGCAGTTCTTC. Protein product: CAWSRQAEQFF.

The V call is TRBV4-1, the J call TRBJ2-4, with 7 nucleotides matching TRBD1. V dropped 2 bases and J dropped 8; count of bases not matched to a gene: 6. CDR1 MGHRA and CDR2 YSYEKL come from the germline V gene. This CDR3 has 14 residues. CDR3 nucleotide sequence: TGCGCCAGCAGCCAATGGGACAGCCGGTACATTCAGTACTTC. It specifies CASSQWDSRYIQYF.

V and J are TRBV5-4 and TRBJ2-7; the match to TRBD1 covers 11 bases. TRBJ2-1 matches the DNA end more closely, so the J call is doubtful. The CDR3 is 16 residues long. Germline-derived CDR1 and CDR2 are SGHNT and YYREEE (reference sequence). The CDR3 loop is CASSPRSGQGVNEQFF. The CDR3 DNA sequence: TGTGCCAGCAGCCCGCGGTCGGGACAGGGGGTCAATGAGCAGTTCTTC.

This rearrangement joins TRBV2 to TRBJ1-6; no clear D. Germline V gene data show CDR1 as SNHLY and CDR2 as FYNNEI. The CDR3 totals 16 residues. The V end lost 2 bases, the J end lost 0 bases, and 8 bases lay between the germline ends. The CDR3 DNA follows: TGTGCCAGCAGTGAACTCCGGAGCTCCTATAATTCACCCCTCCACTTT. Protein sequence: CASSELRSSYNSPLHF.

This clone has a handful of counts. This chain uses TRBV5-3 with TRBJ2-5; TRBD1 agrees at 10 bases. TRBV5-3 is marked as an open reading frame, function uncertain. V was clipped by 4 bases and J by 3 bases; unmatched bases: 3. This CDR3 comprises 14 residues. CDR3 nucleotides: TGTGCCAGAAGCCCCGGGACAGGGGAAGAGACCCAGTACTTC. Protein product: CARSPGTGEETQYF.

This clone was counted between two and nine times. J is TRBJ1-2 and V is TRBV28; a possible D gene is TRBD1 (6 bases). Germline CDR1 is MDHEN and CDR2 is SYDVKM. This CDR3 is built from 13 residues. The V end was cut by 5 bases, the J end by 8 bases, with 15 bases between. In nucleotides, the CDR3 is TGTGCCAGCAGTAGACAGGACACGGGAGGCTACACCTTC. Translation: CASSRQDTGGYTF.

On this clone: Other nucleotide sequences from this sample produce the same CDR3. The chain is built from TRBV6-5 and TRBJ2-7, with a possible D match to TRBD2 (7 bases). The CDR3 runs to 15 residues. Germline V CDR1 and CDR2: MNHEY, SVGAGI. V lost 2 bases to trimming and J lost 2 bases, with 13 bases between them. The CDR3 loop reads CASSYGGAHTYEQYF. DNA for the CDR3: TGTGCCAGCAGTTACGGGGGGGCCCATACCTACGAGCAGTACTTC.

The rearrangement links TRBV9 to TRBJ1-3, with D perhaps matching TRBD1 (5 bases). V lost 0 bases and J 4 bases, leaving 11 bases between the germline ends. Germline CDR1 is SGDLS and CDR2 is YYNGEE. This CDR3 region has 15 residues. CDR3 loop: CASSVEDAGGNTIYF. The CDR3 nucleotides are TGTGCCAGCAGCGTAGAAGATGCAGGGGGAAACACCATATATTTT.

CDR3 coding DNA: TGTGCCAGCAGACTCAGAGAGGGCACTGAAGCTTTCTTT. Protein product: CASRLREGTEAFF. The rearrangement links TRBV7-3 to TRBJ1-1; no reliable D call. The germline V and J ends were trimmed by 6 bases and 4 bases, with 12 bases remaining between them. Germline values: CDR1 SGHTA, CDR2 FQGTGA. This CDR3 comprises 13 residues.

This chain connects TRBV9 to TRBJ2-4, with D possibly matching TRBD2 (5 bases). The CDR3 spans 14 residues. V lost 0 bases to trimming and J lost 6 bases, with 10 bases between them. Germline V gives CDR1 SGDLS, CDR2 YYNGEE. DNA of the CDR3: TGTGCCAGCAGCGTAGGGTACGAGGGAAACATTCAGTACTTC. This codes for CASSVGYEGNIQYF.

The J gene is TRBJ1-6, the V gene TRBV9; D perhaps matches TRBD1 (5 bases). From germline, CDR1 is SGDLS and CDR2 YYNGEE. V lost 3 bases and J 6 bases, leaving 16 bases between the germline ends. This CDR3 contains 16 residues. As DNA, the CDR3 is TGTGCCAGCAGCGCCGGGACTCCCGGGGGTAATTCACCCCTCCACTTT. It encodes CASSAGTPGGNSPLHF.

J is TRBJ2-1 and V is TRBV5-1; D may be TRBD1 (6 bases). V was clipped by 1 base and J by 7 bases, with 12 bases between them. From germline, CDR1 is SGHRS and CDR2 YFSETQ. The CDR3 contains 14 residues. This CDR3 reads CASSLPTGKNEQFF. CDR3 nucleotides: TGCGCCAGCAGCTTGCCAACAGGGAAGAATGAGCAGTTCTTC.

V and J are TRBV2 and TRBJ2-1, with unresolved D. Trimming took 2 bases from V and 3 from J, leaving 11 bases between them. This CDR3 has 15 residues. Germline V lookup: CDR1 SNHLY, CDR2 FYNNEI. In DNA, the CDR3 is TGTGCCAGCAGTGAATCAGGCAGAATCTACAATGAGCAGTTCTTC. Translating gives CASSESGRIYNEQFF.

The chain recombines TRBV6-6 with TRBJ1-2, with TRBD1 as a possible D gene (5 bases). The ends were cut back, 7 bases at V and 13 bases at J, with 19 bases in the middle. The germline CDR1 and CDR2 sequences are MNHNY and SVGAGI (reference sequence). The CDR3 runs 12 residues. Here the CDR3 reads CASNTGTRASTF. The CDR3 DNA follows: TGTGCCAGCAATACCGGGACTCGAGCCAGCACCTTC.

The chain links TRBV19 to TRBJ1-1; the D is unclear. Germline V gene sequence: CDR1 LNHDA, CDR2 SQIVND (reference sequence). Trimming left V 10 bases short and J 7 bases short, with 4 bases between. The CDR3 contains 8 residues. The CDR3 here is CATFEAFF. CDR3 coding DNA: TGTGCCACTTTTGAAGCTTTCTTT. Together with reference TRBV19 and TRBJ1-1, the CDR3 gives the full variable domain: DGGITQSPKYLFRKEGQNVTLSCEQNLNHDAMYWYRQDPGQGLRLIYYSQIVNDFQKGDIAEGYSVSREKKESFPLTVTSAQKNPTAFYLCATFEAFFGQGTRLTVV.

V and J are TRBV5-1 and TRBJ2-1, with 10 bases aligning to TRBD2. Germline CDR1 reads SGHRS; CDR2 reads YFSETQ. Trimming took 9 bases from V and 8 from J; bases not matched to a gene: 11. The CDR3 extends over 14 amino acids. The CDR3 protein is CATQPSGGLDEQFF. CDR3 DNA: TGCGCCACCCAACCTAGCGGGGGACTGGATGAGCAGTTCTTC.